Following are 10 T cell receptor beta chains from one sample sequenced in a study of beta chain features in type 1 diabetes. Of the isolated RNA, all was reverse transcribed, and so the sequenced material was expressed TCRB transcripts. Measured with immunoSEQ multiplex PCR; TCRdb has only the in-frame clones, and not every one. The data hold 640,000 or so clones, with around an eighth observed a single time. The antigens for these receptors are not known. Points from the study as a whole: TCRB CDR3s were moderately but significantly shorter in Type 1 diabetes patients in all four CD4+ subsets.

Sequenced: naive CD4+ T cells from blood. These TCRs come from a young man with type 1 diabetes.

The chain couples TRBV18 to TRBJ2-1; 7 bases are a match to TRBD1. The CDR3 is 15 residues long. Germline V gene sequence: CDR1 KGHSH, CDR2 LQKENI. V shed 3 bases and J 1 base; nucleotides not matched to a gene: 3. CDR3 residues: CASSPQGVSYNEQFF. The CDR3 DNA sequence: TGTGCCAGCTCACCCCAGGGGGTTTCCTACAATGAGCAGTTCTTC. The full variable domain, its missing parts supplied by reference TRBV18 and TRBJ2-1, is NAGVMQNPRHLVRRRGQEARLRCSPMKGHSHVYWYRQLPEEGLKFMVYLQKENIIDESGMPKERFSAEFPKEGPSILRIQQVVRGDSAAYFCASSPQGVSYNEQFFGPGTRLTVL.

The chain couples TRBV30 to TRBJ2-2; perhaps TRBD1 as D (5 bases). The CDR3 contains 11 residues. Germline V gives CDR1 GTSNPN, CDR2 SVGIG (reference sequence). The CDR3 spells CVEGVNGELFF. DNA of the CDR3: TGTGTCGAAGGGGTAAACGGGGAGCTGTTTTTT.

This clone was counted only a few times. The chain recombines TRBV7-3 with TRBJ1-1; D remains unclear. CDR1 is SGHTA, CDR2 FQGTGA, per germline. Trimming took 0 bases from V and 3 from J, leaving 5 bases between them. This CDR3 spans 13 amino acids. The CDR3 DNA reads TGTGCCAGCAGCTTAACTAGTTACACTGAAGCTTTCTTT. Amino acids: CASSLTSYTEAFF.

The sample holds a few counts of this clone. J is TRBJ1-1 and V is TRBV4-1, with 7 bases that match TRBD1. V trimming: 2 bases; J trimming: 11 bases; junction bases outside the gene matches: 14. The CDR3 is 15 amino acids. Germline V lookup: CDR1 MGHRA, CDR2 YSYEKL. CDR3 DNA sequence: TGCGCCAGCAGCCAACCCGACAGGGTTGGAAATGTTGCTTTCTTT. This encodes CASSQPDRVGNVAFF.

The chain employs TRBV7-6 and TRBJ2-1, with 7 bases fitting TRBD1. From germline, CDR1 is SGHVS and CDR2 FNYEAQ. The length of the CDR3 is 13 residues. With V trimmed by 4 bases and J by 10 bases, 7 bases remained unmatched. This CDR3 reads CASSSQGDTEQFF. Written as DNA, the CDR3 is TGTGCCAGCAGCTCCCAGGGGGACACCGAGCAGTTCTTC.

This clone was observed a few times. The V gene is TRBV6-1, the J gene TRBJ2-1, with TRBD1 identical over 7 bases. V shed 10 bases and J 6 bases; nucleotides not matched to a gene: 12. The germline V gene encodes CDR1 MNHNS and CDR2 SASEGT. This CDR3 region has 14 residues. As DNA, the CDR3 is TGTGCCACACACCCCGGGACAGACCTCAATGAGCAGTTCTTC. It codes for CATHPGTDLNEQFF.

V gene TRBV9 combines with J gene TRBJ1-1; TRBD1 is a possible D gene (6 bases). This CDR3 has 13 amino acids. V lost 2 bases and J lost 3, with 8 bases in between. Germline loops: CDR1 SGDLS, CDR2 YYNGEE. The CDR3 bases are TGTGCCAGCAGCGTGGGACAAGACACTGAAGCTTTCTTT. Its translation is CASSVGQDTEAFF.

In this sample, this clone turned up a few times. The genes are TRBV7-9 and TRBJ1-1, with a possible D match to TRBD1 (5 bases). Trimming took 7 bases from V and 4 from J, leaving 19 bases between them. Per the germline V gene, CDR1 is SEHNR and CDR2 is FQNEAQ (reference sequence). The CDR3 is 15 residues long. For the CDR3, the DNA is TGTGCCAGCACCCCGGGGCCAGGGTTCGGCACTGAAGCTTTCTTT. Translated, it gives CASTPGPGFGTEAFF.

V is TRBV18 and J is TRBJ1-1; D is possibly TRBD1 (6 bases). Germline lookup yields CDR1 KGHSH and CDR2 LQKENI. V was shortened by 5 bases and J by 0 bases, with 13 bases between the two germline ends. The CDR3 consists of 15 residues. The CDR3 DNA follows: TGTGCCAGCTCAACCGGGACAAGGGTGAACACTGAAGCTTTCTTT. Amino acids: CASSTGTRVNTEAFF.

The CDR3 nucleotides are TGTGCCTGGAGTCCTCGACTAGGGAACACAGATACGCAGTATTTT. This gives the protein CAWSPRLGNTDTQYF. This sequence joins TRBV30 and TRBJ2-3; D possibly corresponds to TRBD2 (6 bases). The CDR3 totals 15 residues. Trimming took off 2 bases at V and 2 bases at J, with 14 bases between the two ends. Germline V lookup: CDR1 GTSNPN, CDR2 SVGIG (reference sequence).